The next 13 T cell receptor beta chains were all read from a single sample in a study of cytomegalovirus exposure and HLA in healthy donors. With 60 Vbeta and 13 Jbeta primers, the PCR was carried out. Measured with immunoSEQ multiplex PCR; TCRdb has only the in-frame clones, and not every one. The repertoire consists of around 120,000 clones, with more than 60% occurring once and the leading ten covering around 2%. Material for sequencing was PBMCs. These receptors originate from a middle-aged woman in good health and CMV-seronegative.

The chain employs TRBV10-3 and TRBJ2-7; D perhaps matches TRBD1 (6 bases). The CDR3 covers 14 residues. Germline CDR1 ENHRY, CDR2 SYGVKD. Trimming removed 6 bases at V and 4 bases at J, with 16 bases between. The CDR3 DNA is TGTGCCATCAGCGACGGACAGAAGATTTACGAGCAGTACTTC. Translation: CAISDGQKIYEQYF.

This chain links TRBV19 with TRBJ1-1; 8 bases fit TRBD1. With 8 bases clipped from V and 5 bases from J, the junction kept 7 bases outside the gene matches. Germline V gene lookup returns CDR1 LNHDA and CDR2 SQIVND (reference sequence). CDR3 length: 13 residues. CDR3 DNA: TGTGCCAGTGGATCTACAGGGGGAACTGAAGCTTTCTTT. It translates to CASGSTGGTEAFF. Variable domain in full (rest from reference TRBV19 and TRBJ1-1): DGGITQSPKYLFRKEGQNVTLSCEQNLNHDAMYWYRQDPGQGLRLIYYSQIVNDFQKGDIAEGYSVSREKKESFPLTVTSAQKNPTAFYLCASGSTGGTEAFFGQGTRLTVV.

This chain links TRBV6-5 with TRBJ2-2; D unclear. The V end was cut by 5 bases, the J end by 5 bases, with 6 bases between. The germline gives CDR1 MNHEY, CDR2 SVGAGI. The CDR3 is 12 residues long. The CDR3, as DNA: TGTGCCAGCAGTACTTTTACCGGGGAGCTGTTTTTT. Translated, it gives CASSTFTGELFF.

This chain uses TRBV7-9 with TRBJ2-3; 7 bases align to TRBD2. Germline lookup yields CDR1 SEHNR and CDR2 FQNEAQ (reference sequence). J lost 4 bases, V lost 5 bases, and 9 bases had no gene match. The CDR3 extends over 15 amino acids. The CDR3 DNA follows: TGTGCCAGCAGCCCTCAGGGAGGGAGTGCAGATACGCAGTATTTT. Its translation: CASSPQGGSADTQYF. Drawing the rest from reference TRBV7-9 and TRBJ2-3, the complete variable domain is DTGVSQNPRHKITKRGQNVTFRCDPISEHNRLYWYRQTLGQGPEFLTYFQNEAQLEKSRLLSDRFSAERPKGSFSTLEIQRTEQGDSAMYLCASSPQGGSADTQYFGPGTRLTVL.

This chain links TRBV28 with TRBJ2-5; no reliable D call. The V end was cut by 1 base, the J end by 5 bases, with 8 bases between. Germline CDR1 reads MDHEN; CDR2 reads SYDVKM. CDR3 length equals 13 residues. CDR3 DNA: TGTGCCAGCAGTTTATCAGAGGCGGAGACCCAGTACTTC. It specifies CASSLSEAETQYF.

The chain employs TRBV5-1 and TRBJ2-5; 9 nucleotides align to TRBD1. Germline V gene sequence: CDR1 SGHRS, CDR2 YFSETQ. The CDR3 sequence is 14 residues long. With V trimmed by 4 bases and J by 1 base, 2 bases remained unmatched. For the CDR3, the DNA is TGCGCCAGCAGCCGGGGACAGGGCCAAGAGACCCAGTACTTC. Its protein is CASSRGQGQETQYF.

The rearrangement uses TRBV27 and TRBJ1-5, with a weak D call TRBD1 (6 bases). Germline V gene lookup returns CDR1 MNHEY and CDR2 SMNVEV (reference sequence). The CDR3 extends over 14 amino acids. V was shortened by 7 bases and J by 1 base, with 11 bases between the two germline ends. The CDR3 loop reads CASKPGQSNQPQHF. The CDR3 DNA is TGTGCCAGCAAACCGGGACAAAGCAATCAGCCCCAGCATTTT.

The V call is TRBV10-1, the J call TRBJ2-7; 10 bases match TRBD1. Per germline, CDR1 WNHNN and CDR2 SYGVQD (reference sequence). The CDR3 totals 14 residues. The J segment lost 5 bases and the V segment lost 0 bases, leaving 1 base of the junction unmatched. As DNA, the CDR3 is TGCGCCAGCAGTGAGTCGGGACAGGGGCACGAGCAGTACTTC. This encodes CASSESGQGHEQYF.

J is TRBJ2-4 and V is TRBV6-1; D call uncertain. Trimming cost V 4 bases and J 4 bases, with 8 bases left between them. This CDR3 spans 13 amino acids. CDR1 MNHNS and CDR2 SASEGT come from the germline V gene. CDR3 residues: CASSGQAKNIQYF. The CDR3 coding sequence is TGTGCCAGCAGTGGGCAGGCAAAAAACATTCAGTACTTC.

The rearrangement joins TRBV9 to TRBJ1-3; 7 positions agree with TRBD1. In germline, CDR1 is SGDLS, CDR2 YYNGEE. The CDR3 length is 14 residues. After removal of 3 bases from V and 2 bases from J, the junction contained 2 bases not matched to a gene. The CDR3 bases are TGTGCCAGCAGCGACGACAGGGCTGGAAACACCATATATTTT. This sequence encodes CASSDDRAGNTIYF. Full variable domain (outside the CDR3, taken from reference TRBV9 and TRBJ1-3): DSGVTQTPKHLITATGQRVTLRCSPRSGDLSVYWYQQSLDQGLQFLIQYYNGEERAKGNILERFSAQQFPDLHSELNLSSLELGDSALYFCASSDDRAGNTIYFGEGSWLTVV.

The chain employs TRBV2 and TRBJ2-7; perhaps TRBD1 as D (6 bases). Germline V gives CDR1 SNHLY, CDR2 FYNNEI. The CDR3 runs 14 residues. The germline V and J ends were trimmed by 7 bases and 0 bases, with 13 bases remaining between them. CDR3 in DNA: TGTGCCAGCAAAGTGCTGGACAGCTCCTACGAGCAGTACTTC. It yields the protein CASKVLDSSYEQYF.

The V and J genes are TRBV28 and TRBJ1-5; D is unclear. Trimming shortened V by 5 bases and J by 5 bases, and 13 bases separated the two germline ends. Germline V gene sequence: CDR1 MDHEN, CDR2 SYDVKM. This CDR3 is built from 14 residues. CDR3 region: CASSADLGYQPQHF. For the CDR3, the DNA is TGTGCCAGCAGTGCGGACTTGGGGTATCAGCCCCAGCATTTT.

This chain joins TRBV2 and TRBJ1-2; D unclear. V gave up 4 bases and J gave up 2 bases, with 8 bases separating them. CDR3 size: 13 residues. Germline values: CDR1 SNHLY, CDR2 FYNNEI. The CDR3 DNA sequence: TGTGCCAGCAGTGGTTGGCGGAACTATGGCTACACCTTC. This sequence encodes CASSGWRNYGYTF.